These 5 T cell receptor beta chains were all obtained from the same sample, sequenced in a study of cytomegalovirus exposure and HLA in healthy donors listed by TCRdb under 2017. The protocol used for the library was the immunoSEQ multiplex PCR assay. For the multiplex PCR, a mixture combining 60 forward primers for TCR Vbeta segments and 13 reverse primers for TCR Jbeta segments was used. The table comes from immuneACCESS by way of TCRdb, which keeps in-frame sequences with V and J called. Part of the clones is missing from these tables; in studies checked, under half for an unresolved V gene and the rest for unknown reasons. The sample records approximately 190,000 clones, 82% of which are singletons. The ten largest clones take up around 0.8% of the sample. Sequencing used PBMCs. The origin of the receptors is a woman under 30 in good health and CMV-seronegative.

A single count supports this clone. The rearrangement links TRBV4-2 to TRBJ2-1; no definite D call. CDR1 and CDR2 from the germline V gene are LGHNA and YNFKEQ. With 4 bases removed from V and 7 bases from J, the gap between germline ends came to 11 bases. CDR3 length: 13 amino acids. The CDR3 nucleotides are TGTGCCAGCAGCCCCTCTGCCCTAAATGAGCAGTTCTTC. Protein product: CASSPSALNEQFF.

In its sample, this clone was seen a few times. The J gene is TRBJ1-1, the V gene TRBV5-6, with a possible D match to TRBD1 (5 bases). Trimming pared 2 bases from V and 4 bases from J, leaving 15 bases between. The CDR3 is 15 residues long. The germline V gene encodes CDR1 SGHDT and CDR2 YYEEEE. The DNA for the CDR3 is TGTGCCAGCAGCTTATCAGGGTATAGTAGCACTGAAGCTTTCTTT. Translated: CASSLSGYSSTEAFF.

This clone was found once. This chain links TRBV7-2 with TRBJ2-1; 9 positions agree with TRBD2. The V and J ends lost 6 bases and 9 bases, in that order; junction bases with no gene match: 24. The CDR3 is 19 amino acids. The germline gives CDR1 SGHTA, CDR2 FQGNSA. The CDR3 spells CASRYESFAGGQVMGEQFF. CDR3 DNA: TGTGCCAGCAGATACGAATCCTTCGCGGGGGGGCAGGTAATGGGTGAGCAGTTCTTC. Full variable domain (rest looked up from reference TRBV7-2 and TRBJ2-1): GAGVSQSPSNKVTEKGKDVELRCDPISGHTALYWYRQSLGQGLEFLIYFQGNSAPDKSGLPSDRFSAERTGGSVSTLTIQRTQQEDSAVYLCASRYESFAGGQVMGEQFFGPGTRLTVL.

The J gene is TRBJ2-1, the V gene TRBV13; 8 bases match TRBD1. J was trimmed by 8 bases and V by 5 bases; bases with no gene match: 11. CDR1 is PRHDT, CDR2 FYEKMQ, per germline (reference sequence). The CDR3 has 15 residues. In DNA form, the CDR3 reads TGTGCCAGCAGCCCGGACAGGGCGAGAATCGATGAGCAGTTCTTC. Encoded protein: CASSPDRARIDEQFF. Based on the CDR3 plus reference TRBV13 and TRBJ2-1, the full variable domain is AAGVIQSPRHLIKEKRETATLKCYPIPRHDTVYWYQQGPGQDPQFLISFYEKMQSDKGSIPDRFSAQQFSDYHSELNMSSLELGDSALYFCASSPDRARIDEQFFGPGTRLTVL.

This chain links TRBV11-2 with TRBJ1-2; D ambiguous. CDR3 size: 15 residues. The V and J ends lost 1 base and 4 bases respectively, with 13 bases between them. Germline V lookup: CDR1 SGHAT, CDR2 FQNNGV. The CDR3 region has the DNA TGTGCCAGCAGCTTAGTTCTGGGCTTGGGCTATGGCTACACCTTC. Translated: CASSLVLGLGYGYTF.